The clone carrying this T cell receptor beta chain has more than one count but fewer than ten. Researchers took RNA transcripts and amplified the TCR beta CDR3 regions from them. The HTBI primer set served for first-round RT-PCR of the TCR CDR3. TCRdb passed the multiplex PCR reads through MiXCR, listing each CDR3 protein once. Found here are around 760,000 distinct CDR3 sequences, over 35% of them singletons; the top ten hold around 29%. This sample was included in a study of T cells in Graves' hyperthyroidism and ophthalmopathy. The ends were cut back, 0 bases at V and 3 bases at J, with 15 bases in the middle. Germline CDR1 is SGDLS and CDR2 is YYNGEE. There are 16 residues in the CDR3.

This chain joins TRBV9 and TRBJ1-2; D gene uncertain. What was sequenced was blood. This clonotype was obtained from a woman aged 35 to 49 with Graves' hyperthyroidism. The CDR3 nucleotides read TGTGCCAGCAGCGTAGAGGAGGAGGCCGTTCACTATGGCTACACCTTC. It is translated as CASSVEEEAVHYGYTF.